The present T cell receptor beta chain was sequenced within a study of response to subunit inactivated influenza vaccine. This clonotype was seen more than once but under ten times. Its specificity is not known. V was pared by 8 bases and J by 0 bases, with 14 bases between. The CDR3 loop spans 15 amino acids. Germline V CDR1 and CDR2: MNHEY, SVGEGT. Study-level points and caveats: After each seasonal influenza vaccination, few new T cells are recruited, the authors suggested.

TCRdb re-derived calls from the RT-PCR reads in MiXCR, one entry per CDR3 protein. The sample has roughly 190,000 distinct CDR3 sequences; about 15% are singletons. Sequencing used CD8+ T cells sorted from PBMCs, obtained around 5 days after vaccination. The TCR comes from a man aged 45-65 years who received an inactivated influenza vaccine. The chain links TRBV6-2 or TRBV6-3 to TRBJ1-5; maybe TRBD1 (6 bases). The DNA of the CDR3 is TGTGCCAGCGGAAAGACAGGTTATAGCAATCAGCCCCAGCATTTT. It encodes CASGKTGYSNQPQHF.